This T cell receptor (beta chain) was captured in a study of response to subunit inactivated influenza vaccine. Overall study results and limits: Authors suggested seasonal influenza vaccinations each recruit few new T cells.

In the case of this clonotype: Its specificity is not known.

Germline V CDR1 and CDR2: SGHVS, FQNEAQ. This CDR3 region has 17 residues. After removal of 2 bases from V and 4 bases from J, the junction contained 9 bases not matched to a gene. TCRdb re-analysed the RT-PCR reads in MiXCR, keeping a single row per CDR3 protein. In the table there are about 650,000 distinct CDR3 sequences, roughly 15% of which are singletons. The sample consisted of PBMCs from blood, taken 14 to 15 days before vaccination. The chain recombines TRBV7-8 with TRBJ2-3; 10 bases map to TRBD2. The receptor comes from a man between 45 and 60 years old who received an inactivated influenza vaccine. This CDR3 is CASSLTLGSGGADTQYF. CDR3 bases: TGTGCCAGCAGCTTAACCCTAGGGAGCGGGGGGGCAGATACGCAGTATTTT.